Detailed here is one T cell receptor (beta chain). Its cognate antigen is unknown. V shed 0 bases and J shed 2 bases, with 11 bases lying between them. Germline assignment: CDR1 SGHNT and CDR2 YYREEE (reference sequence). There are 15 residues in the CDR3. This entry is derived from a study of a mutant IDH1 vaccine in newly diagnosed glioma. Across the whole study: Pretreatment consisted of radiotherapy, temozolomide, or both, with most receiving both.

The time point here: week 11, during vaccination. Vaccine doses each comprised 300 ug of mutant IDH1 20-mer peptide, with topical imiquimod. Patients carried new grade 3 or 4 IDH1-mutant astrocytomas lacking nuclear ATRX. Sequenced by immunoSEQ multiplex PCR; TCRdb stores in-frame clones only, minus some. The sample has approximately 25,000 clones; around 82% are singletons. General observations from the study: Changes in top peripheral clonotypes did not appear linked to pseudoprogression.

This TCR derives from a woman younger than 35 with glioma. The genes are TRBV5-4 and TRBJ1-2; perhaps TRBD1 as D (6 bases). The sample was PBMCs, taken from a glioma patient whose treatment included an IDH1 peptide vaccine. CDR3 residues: CASSLDAGVNYGYTF. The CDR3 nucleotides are TGTGCCAGCAGCTTGGATGCAGGGGTGAACTATGGCTACACCTTC. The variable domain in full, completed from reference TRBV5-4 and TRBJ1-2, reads ETGVTQSPTHLIKTRGQQVTLRCSSQSGHNTVSWYQQALGQGPQFIFQYYREEENGRGNFPPRFSGLQFPNYSSELNVNALELDDSALYLCASSLDAGVNYGYTFGSGTRLTVV.